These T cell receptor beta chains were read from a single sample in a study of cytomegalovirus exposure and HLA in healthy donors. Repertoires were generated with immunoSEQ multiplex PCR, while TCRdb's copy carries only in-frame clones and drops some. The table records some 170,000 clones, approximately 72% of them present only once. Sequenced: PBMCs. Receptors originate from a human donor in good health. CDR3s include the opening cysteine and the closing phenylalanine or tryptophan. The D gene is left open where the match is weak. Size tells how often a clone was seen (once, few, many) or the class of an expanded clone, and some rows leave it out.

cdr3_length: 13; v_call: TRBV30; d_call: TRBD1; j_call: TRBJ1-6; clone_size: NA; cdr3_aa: CAWEGQINSPLHF; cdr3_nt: TGTGCCTGGGAGGGACAGATAAATTCACCCCTCCACTTT
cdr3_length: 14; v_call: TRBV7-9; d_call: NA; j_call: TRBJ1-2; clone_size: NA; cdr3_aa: CASSLVGRAYGYTF; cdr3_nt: TGTGCCAGCAGCTTAGTAGGCAGGGCCTATGGCTACACCTTC
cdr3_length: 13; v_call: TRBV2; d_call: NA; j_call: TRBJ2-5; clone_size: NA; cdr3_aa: CASIPSAGGTQYF; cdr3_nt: TGTGCCAGCATCCCTAGCGCAGGGGGGACCCAGTACTTC
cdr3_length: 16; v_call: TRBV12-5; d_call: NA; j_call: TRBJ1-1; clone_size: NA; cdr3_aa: CASGLRGQPLNTEAFF; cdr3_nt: TGTGCTAGTGGTTTGAGGGGTCAGCCGTTGAACACTGAAGCTTTCTTT
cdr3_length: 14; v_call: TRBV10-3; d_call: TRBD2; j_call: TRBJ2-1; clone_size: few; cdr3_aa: CAIRKAGGWNEQFF; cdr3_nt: TGTGCCATCAGGAAAGCGGGGGGGTGGAATGAGCAGTTCTTC
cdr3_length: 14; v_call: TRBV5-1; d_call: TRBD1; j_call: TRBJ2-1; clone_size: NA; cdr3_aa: CASSTGTANNEQFF; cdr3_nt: TGCGCCAGCAGCACCGGGACAGCCAACAATGAGCAGTTCTTC
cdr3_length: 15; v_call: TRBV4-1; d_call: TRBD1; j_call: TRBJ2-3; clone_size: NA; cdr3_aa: CASRRTGVSTDTQYF; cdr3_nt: TGCGCCAGCAGACGGACAGGGGTAAGCACAGATACGCAGTATTTT
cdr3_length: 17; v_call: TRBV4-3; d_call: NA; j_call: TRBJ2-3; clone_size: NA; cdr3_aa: CASSQDLDVGGTDTQYF; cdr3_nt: TGCGCCAGCAGCCAAGACCTGGACGTCGGGGGTACAGATACGCAGTATTTT
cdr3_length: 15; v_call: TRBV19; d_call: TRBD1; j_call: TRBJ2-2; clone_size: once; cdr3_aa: CASSIGQGLAGELFF; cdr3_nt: TGTGCCAGTAGTATCGGACAGGGCTTGGCCGGGGAGCTGTTTTTT
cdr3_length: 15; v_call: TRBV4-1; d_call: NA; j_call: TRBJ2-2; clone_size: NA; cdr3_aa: CASSQAGANTGELFF; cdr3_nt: TGCGCCAGCAGCCAAGCCGGGGCGAACACCGGGGAGCTGTTTTTT
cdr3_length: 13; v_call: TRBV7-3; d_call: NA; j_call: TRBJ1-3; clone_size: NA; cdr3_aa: CASSFGTGNTIYF; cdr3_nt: TGTGCCAGCAGCTTTGGGACAGGAAACACCATATATTTT
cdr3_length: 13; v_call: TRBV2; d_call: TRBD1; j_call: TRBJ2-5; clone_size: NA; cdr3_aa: CASSRDREKTQYF; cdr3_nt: TGTGCCAGCAGTCGGGACAGGGAAAAGACCCAGTACTTC
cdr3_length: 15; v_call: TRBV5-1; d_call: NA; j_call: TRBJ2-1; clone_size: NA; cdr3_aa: CASSAGQSSYNEQFF; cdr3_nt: TGCGCCAGCAGCGCCGGACAGAGCTCCTACAATGAGCAGTTCTTC
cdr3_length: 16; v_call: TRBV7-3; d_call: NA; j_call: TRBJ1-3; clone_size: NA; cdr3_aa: CASSPITGVDRNTIYF; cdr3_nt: TGTGCCAGCAGCCCAATCACGGGGGTGGATCGTAACACCATATATTTT
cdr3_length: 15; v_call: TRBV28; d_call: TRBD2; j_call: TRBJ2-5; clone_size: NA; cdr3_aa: CASSFSGGARETQYF; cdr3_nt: TGTGCCAGCAGTTTTAGCGGGGGGGCTCGGGAGACCCAGTACTTC
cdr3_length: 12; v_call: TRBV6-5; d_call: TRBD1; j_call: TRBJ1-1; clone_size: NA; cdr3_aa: CASHRGNTEAFF; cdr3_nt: TGTGCCAGCCACAGGGGAAACACTGAAGCTTTCTTT
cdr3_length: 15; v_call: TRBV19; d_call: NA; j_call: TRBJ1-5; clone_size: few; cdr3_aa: CASSISYFRANPQHF; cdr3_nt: TGTGCCAGTAGTATTTCCTACTTTCGTGCAAATCCCCAGCATTTT
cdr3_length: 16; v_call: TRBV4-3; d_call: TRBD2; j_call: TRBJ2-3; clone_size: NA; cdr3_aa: CASSQGGAGGIDTQYF; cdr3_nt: TGCGCCAGCAGCCAAGGGGGAGCGGGGGGCATAGATACGCAGTATTTT
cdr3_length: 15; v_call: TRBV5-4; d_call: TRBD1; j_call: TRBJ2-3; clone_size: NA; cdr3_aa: CASSFGQGGSDTQYF; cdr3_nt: TGTGCCAGCAGCTTTGGACAGGGGGGTTCAGACACGCAGTATTTT
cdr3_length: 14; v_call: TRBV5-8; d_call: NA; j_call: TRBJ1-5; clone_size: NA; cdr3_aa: CASSLGGSGQPQHF; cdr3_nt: TGTGCCAGCAGCTTGGGGGGAAGCGGTCAGCCCCAGCATTTT
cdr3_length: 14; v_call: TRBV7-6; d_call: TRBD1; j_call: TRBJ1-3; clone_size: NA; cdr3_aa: CASSWDRDGNTIYF; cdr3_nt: TGTGCCAGCAGCTGGGACAGGGACGGAAACACCATATATTTT
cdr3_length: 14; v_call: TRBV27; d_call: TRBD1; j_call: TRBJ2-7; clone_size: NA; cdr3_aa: CASSLLGQGYEQYF; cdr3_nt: TGTGCCAGCAGTTTACTGGGACAGGGGTACGAGCAGTACTTC
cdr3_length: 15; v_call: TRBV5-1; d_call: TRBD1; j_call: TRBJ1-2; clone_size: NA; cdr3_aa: CASSLTGQEGYGYTF; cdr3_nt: TGCGCCAGCAGCTTGACAGGACAGGAGGGGTATGGCTACACCTTC
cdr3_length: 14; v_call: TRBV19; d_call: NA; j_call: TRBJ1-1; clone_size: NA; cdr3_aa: CASSWGVRFSEAFF; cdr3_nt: TGTGCCAGTAGCTGGGGGGTCAGGTTTTCTGAAGCTTTCTTT
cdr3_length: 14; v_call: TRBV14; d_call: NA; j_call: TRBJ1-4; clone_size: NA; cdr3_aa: CASSTGTFAEKLFF; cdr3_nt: TGTGCCAGCAGCACCGGGACATTCGCTGAAAAACTGTTTTTT
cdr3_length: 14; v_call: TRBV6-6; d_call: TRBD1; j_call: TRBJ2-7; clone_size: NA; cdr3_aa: CASSFTGASHEQYF; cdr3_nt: TGTGCCAGCAGTTTCACAGGGGCGAGCCACGAGCAGTACTTC